One sample yielded the 23 T cell receptor beta chains listed below, sequenced in a study of cytomegalovirus exposure and HLA in healthy donors. Amplification used 60 Vbeta primers and 13 Jbeta primers. TCRdb's copy holds only in-frame clones and misses some; the assay was immunoSEQ multiplex PCR. Of about 160,000 clones listed, around 80% were seen once; the top ten hold 7%. The sequencing sample was made of PBMCs. These receptors came from a woman aged 25 to 45 in good health and CMV-seropositive.

The chain recombines TRBV6-6 with TRBJ2-7; perhaps TRBD1 as D (5 bases). With 1 base removed from V and 5 bases from J, the gap between germline ends came to 12 bases. The CDR3 contains 14 residues. Looked up from germline, CDR1 is MNHNY and CDR2 is SVGAGI (reference sequence). The CDR3 here is CASSYWAGRNEQYF. The DNA for the CDR3 is TGTGCCAGCAGTTACTGGGCAGGGCGGAACGAGCAGTACTTC.

This clone has just one count. The chain couples TRBV6-4 to TRBJ2-1, with 12 bases identical to TRBD2. The CDR3 is 15 residues long. Trimming took 4 bases from V and 8 from J; bases not matched to a gene: 6. Germline CDR1 and CDR2: MRHNA and SNTAGT. Here the CDR3 DNA reads TGTGCCAGCAGTGTTACTAGCGGGGGGCCCGATGAGCAGTTCTTC. Translating gives CASSVTSGGPDEQFF.

V usage is TRBV5-1 and J usage is TRBJ1-1, with unresolved D. Germline CDR1 reads SGHRS; CDR2 reads YFSETQ. The CDR3 contains 11 residues. Trimming cost V 0 bases and J 8 bases, with 5 bases left between them. In DNA, the CDR3 is TGCGCCAGCAGCTTGGCACAGGAAGCTTTCTTT. It specifies CASSLAQEAFF.

The chain recombines TRBV19 with TRBJ2-2; 9 bases agree with TRBD1. Germline-derived CDR1 and CDR2 are LNHDA and SQIVND (reference sequence). V was clipped by 1 base and J by 4 bases; unmatched bases: 7. The CDR3 runs 17 residues. CDR3 amino acids: CASSIGRDREGTGELFF. CDR3 in DNA: TGTGCCAGTAGTATAGGCCGGGACAGGGAGGGCACCGGGGAGCTGTTTTTT.

This clone was picked up a small number of times. This chain uses TRBV5-1 with TRBJ2-6; the D gene is possibly TRBD2 (5 bases). CDR1 SGHRS and CDR2 YFSETQ come from the germline V gene. V shed 2 bases and J shed 4 bases, with 10 bases lying between them. This CDR3 is built from 15 residues. The CDR3 nucleotides read TGCGCCAGCAGCTTTCTAGCATCGGGGGCCAACGTCCTGACTTTC. It is translated as CASSFLASGANVLTF.

The V gene is TRBV6-5, the J gene TRBJ1-5; the match to TRBD1 covers 9 bases. The CDR3 runs 15 residues. The germline V gene has CDR1 MNHEY and CDR2 SVGAGI. V shed 10 bases, J shed 5 bases, and the junction held 12 bases outside the gene matches. The chain's CDR3 is CATRTGAGGHQPQHF. The CDR3 nucleotides read TGTGCCACCCGGACAGGGGCAGGTGGTCATCAGCCCCAGCATTTT.

The rearrangement links TRBV6-1 to TRBJ1-6, with TRBD1 as a possible D gene (5 bases). The V and J ends lost 5 bases and 9 bases respectively, with 17 bases between them. CDR1 and CDR2 from the germline V gene are MNHNS and SASEGT. The length of the CDR3 is 15 residues. CDR3 nucleotide sequence: TGTGCCAGCAGTTTAGGGGCCCTCCCTGCTTCACCCCTCCACTTT. Protein sequence: CASSLGALPASPLHF.

This chain links TRBV6-5 with TRBJ1-1, with unresolved D. Trimming took 6 bases from V and 0 from J, leaving 11 bases between them. There are 14 residues in the CDR3. Germline V gene lookup returns CDR1 MNHEY and CDR2 SVGAGI. The CDR3 DNA follows: TGTGCCAGCAGCCCAGGATTCATGAACACTGAAGCTTTCTTT. Translation gives CASSPGFMNTEAFF.

V usage is TRBV28 and J usage is TRBJ1-5, with 7 positions matching TRBD1. There are 21 residues in the CDR3. The V gene's germline CDR1 is MDHEN and CDR2 SYDVKM. V lost 4 bases and J lost 0; bases outside the gene matches: 21. The CDR3 DNA sequence: TGTGCCAGCAGTTCACCCTCCTTTACAGGGGCCAACTCGAATAGCAATCAGCCCCAGCATTTT. It yields the protein CASSSPSFTGANSNSNQPQHF.

The rearrangement uses TRBV10-3 and TRBJ1-5, with D perhaps matching TRBD1 (5 bases). The V gene's germline CDR1 is ENHRY and CDR2 SYGVKD. The CDR3 runs 14 residues. Trimming pared 10 bases from V and 1 base from J, leaving 14 bases between. CDR3 sequence reads: CATGGSGSNQPQHF. The CDR3 DNA is TGTGCCACCGGGGGGTCGGGAAGCAATCAGCCCCAGCATTTT.

The CDR3 DNA follows: TGTGCCACCAGCAGAGATCAATGGACACGAAAAGAGCAGTACTTC. Translation: CATSRDQWTRKEQYF. This chain links TRBV15 with TRBJ2-7; a weak D match, TRBD1 (5 bases). This CDR3 region has 15 residues. V was trimmed by 0 bases and J by 7 bases, leaving 16 bases between them. Per germline, CDR1 LNHNV and CDR2 YYDKDF (reference sequence).

This sequence joins TRBV7-2 and TRBJ2-1; 8 bases are a match to TRBD1. The CDR3 length is 15 residues. The V and J ends lost 11 bases and 3 bases, in that order; junction bases with no gene match: 12. The germline V gene has CDR1 SGHTA and CDR2 FQGNSA. The CDR3 coding sequence is TGTGCCGTCTTCCCCGACAGGGGCTACTACAATGAGCAGTTCTTC. Encoded protein: CAVFPDRGYYNEQFF. Full variable domain (remainder filled in from reference TRBV7-2 and TRBJ2-1): GAGVSQSPSNKVTEKGKDVELRCDPISGHTALYWYRQSLGQGLEFLIYFQGNSAPDKSGLPSDRFSAERTGGSVSTLTIQRTQQEDSAVYLCAVFPDRGYYNEQFFGPGTRLTVL.

The chain combines TRBV7-6 with TRBJ2-2; 7 bases match TRBD1. CDR1 is SGHVS, CDR2 FNYEAQ, per germline. The CDR3 is made up of 15 amino acids. With V trimmed by 6 bases and J by 6 bases, 10 bases remained unmatched. The CDR3 sequence: CASSFRDSDSGELFF. CDR3 nucleotides: TGTGCCAGCAGTTTCCGGGACAGCGACTCCGGGGAGCTGTTTTTT. Filled out from reference TRBV7-6 and TRBJ2-2, the complete variable domain reads GAGVSQSPRYKVTKRGQDVALRCDPISGHVSLYWYRQALGQGPEFLTYFNYEAQQDKSGLPNDRFSAERPEGSISTLTIQRTEQRDSAMYRCASSFRDSDSGELFFGEGSRLTVL.

This clone was seen a few times. The V gene is TRBV6-4, the J gene TRBJ2-6; TRBD2 might be the D (5 bases). Germline loops: CDR1 MRHNA, CDR2 SNTAGT. V lost 3 bases, J lost 2 bases, and 11 bases lay in between. This CDR3 is 16 amino acids long. CDR3 nucleotides: TGTGCCAGCAGTGAATATTCTAGCCCTGGGGCCAACGTCCTGACTTTC. It codes for CASSEYSSPGANVLTF.

This CDR3 is CASSRERGVPKGEQFF. The DNA of the CDR3 is TGTGCCAGCTCACGGGAGCGGGGGGTACCAAAGGGTGAGCAGTTCTTC. The rearrangement links TRBV18 to TRBJ2-1; 9 nucleotides match TRBD2. Germline V gene sequence: CDR1 KGHSH, CDR2 LQKENI. The CDR3 spans 16 residues. V lost 4 bases and J lost 9; bases outside the gene matches: 13.

The chain couples TRBV27 to TRBJ1-1; D is ambiguous. The CDR3 extends over 16 amino acids. Trimming shortened V by 3 bases and J by 0 bases, and 14 bases separated the two germline ends. In germline, CDR1 is MNHEY, CDR2 SMNVEV (reference sequence). CDR3 sequence reads: CASSLTARVMNTEAFF. CDR3 coding DNA: TGTGCCAGCAGTTTGACCGCTAGAGTAATGAACACTGAAGCTTTCTTT.

V and J are TRBV9 and TRBJ1-1; D is undetermined. Trimming took off 3 bases at V and 0 bases at J, with 9 bases between the two ends. The CDR3 runs to 14 residues. Germline loops: CDR1 SGDLS, CDR2 YYNGEE. The CDR3 is CASSASPMNTEAFF. The CDR3 DNA follows: TGTGCCAGCAGCGCCTCGCCTATGAACACTGAAGCTTTCTTT.

This clone was counted a single time. V usage is TRBV14 and J usage is TRBJ2-1, with 11 positions matching TRBD1. V shed 2 bases and J 7 bases; nucleotides not matched to a gene: 7. The CDR3 runs 16 residues. Looked up from germline, CDR1 is SGHDN and CDR2 is FVKESK. The CDR3 is CASSQLGQGAGNEQFF. The CDR3 coding sequence is TGTGCCAGCAGCCAACTTGGACAGGGGGCTGGGAATGAGCAGTTCTTC.

The chain couples TRBV5-6 to TRBJ2-1, with no clear D. The CDR3 extends over 12 amino acids. The V end was cut by 2 bases, the J end by 4 bases, with 4 bases between. The germline CDR1 and CDR2 sequences are SGHDT and YYEEEE. The CDR3 reads CASSFLYNEQFF. The CDR3 nucleotides read TGTGCCAGCAGCTTCTTATACAATGAGCAGTTCTTC.

The J gene is TRBJ2-5, the V gene TRBV9; 9 bases are shared with TRBD1. The DNA end is more similar to TRBJ2-7, so the J call may be wrong. The CDR3 contains 15 residues. Germline V CDR1 and CDR2: SGDLS, YYNGEE. The CDR3 DNA reads as TGTGCCAGCAGCGCCGGACACAGGGGGCCCTACGAGCAGTACTTC. Protein sequence: CASSAGHRGPYEQYF.

The V and J genes are TRBV7-6 and TRBJ1-4; D gene uncertain. The V and J ends lost 3 bases and 4 bases respectively, with 18 bases between them. CDR3 length: 17 amino acids. Germline CDR1 SGHVS, CDR2 FNYEAQ. This CDR3 reads CASSFYPREGGNEKLFF. CDR3 bases: TGTGCCAGCAGCTTTTATCCTCGGGAGGGTGGTAATGAAAAACTGTTTTTT. The full variable domain, in which reference TRBV7-6 and TRBJ1-4 provide the parts outside the CDR3, is GAGVSQSPRYKVTKRGQDVALRCDPISGHVSLYWYRQALGQGPEFLTYFNYEAQQDKSGLPNDRFSAERPEGSISTLTIQRTEQRDSAMYRCASSFYPREGGNEKLFFGSGTQLSVL.

This chain joins TRBV11-1 and TRBJ2-3; TRBD2 aligns across 7 bases. The CDR3 has 15 residues. V lost 5 bases and J lost 5; bases outside the gene matches: 10. The germline gives CDR1 SGHAT, CDR2 FQDESV (reference sequence). CDR3 nucleotide sequence: TGTGCCAGCAGCAGACTAGCATTAGAAGGAGATACGCAGTATTTT. This gives the protein CASSRLALEGDTQYF.

The CDR3 region has the DNA TGCAGCGTGAAAGGGACACGCGTCCGGGAGACCCAGTACTTC. Its protein is CSVKGTRVRETQYF. The genes are TRBV29-1 and TRBJ2-5; maybe TRBD1 (6 bases). Germline assignment: CDR1 SQVTM and CDR2 ANQGSEA. This CDR3 spans 14 amino acids. Trimming stripped 6 bases from V and 5 bases from J, with 19 bases between.